The 2 T cell receptor beta chains below come from one sample, sequenced in a study of T-cell reconstitution after alpha-beta-depleted transplantation in children. As it was prepared, the TCRbeta library received unique molecular identifiers. TCRdb reprocessed the PCR reads via MiXCR and lists one record per CDR3 protein. The repertoire holds 80,000 to 100,000 distinct CDR3 sequences, with around 22% as singletons. The sample consisted of PBMCs, taken before TCRalphabeta/CD19-depleted stem cell transplant. The receptors shown here come from a boy aged 2 to 10 with acute lymphoblastic leukemia, due to receive a stem cell transplant.

The rearrangement uses TRBV11-2 and TRBJ2-1, with 8 bases fitting TRBD1. Germline V gene data show CDR1 as SGHAT and CDR2 as FQNNGV. The CDR3 totals 14 residues. Trimming removed 3 bases from V and 4 bases from J; junction bases left unmatched: 2. The CDR3 protein is CASSFQGAYNEQFF. CDR3 coding DNA: TGTGCCAGCAGCTTCCAGGGGGCTTACAATGAGCAGTTCTTC. The full variable domain, with the rest looked up from reference TRBV11-2 and TRBJ2-1, is EAGVAQSPRYKIIEKRQSVAFWCNPISGHATLYWYQQILGQGPKLLIQFQNNGVVDDSQLPKDRFSAERLKGVDSTLKIQPAKLEDSAVYLCASSFQGAYNEQFFGPGTRLTVL.

This clonotype was seen more than once but under ten times. The chain links TRBV5-1 to TRBJ1-4, with 8 nucleotides matching TRBD1. The germline V gene encodes CDR1 SGHRS and CDR2 YFSETQ. The CDR3 sequence is 14 residues long. The V gene end was trimmed by 4 bases and the J gene end by 8 bases; junction bases not matched to a gene: 7. The DNA of the CDR3 is TGCGCCAGCAGCCAAGGGACAGGTCGCGAAAAACTGTTTTTT. Translating it yields CASSQGTGREKLFF.